This is a list of T cell receptor beta chains from one sample in a study of cytomegalovirus exposure and HLA in healthy donors. This table comes from immunoSEQ multiplex PCR, and its TCRdb copy is limited to in-frame clones, with some not included. The sample consists of 90,000 to 100,000 clones, 76% of them appearing once. Sample: PBMCs. The source of these receptors is a woman aged 55-70 years in good health and CMV-seropositive. The CDR3 runs from the conserved cysteine through the conserved F or W. Each record gives: J gene, V gene, clone size, CDR3 protein. Clone size, where shown, is once, few, many, or a class for clones that have expanded.

J gene: TRBJ2-5; V gene: TRBV10-3; clone size: .; CDR3 protein: CAISDEELQETQYF
J gene: TRBJ1-4; V gene: TRBV18; clone size: .; CDR3 protein: CASSPLQGTLEKLFF
J gene: TRBJ2-7; V gene: TRBV7-9; clone size: .; CDR3 protein: CASSAKRTGTSAREQYF
J gene: TRBJ1-1; V gene: TRBV20-1; clone size: .; CDR3 protein: CSAKGQGRAFF
J gene: TRBJ1-1; V gene: TRBV7-8; clone size: few; CDR3 protein: CASSRDFNTEAFF
J gene: TRBJ1-4; V gene: TRBV6-5; clone size: .; CDR3 protein: CASSRQGDEKLFF
J gene: TRBJ1-5; V gene: TRBV19; clone size: few; CDR3 protein: CASSTRQALGQPQHF
J gene: TRBJ2-3; V gene: TRBV5-4; clone size: .; CDR3 protein: CASSLVAGLTDTQYF
J gene: TRBJ1-1; V gene: TRBV29-1; clone size: few; CDR3 protein: CSVAGQGDEAFF
J gene: TRBJ1-3; V gene: TRBV6-5; clone size: .; CDR3 protein: CASSYSQLLTGNTIYF
J gene: TRBJ2-2; V gene: TRBV6-5; clone size: .; CDR3 protein: CASSPQGSTGELFF
J gene: TRBJ2-7; V gene: TRBV15; clone size: .; CDR3 protein: CATSRRTGQGIYEQYF
J gene: TRBJ2-2; V gene: TRBV2; clone size: .; CDR3 protein: CASPRPTGELFF
J gene: TRBJ1-2; V gene: TRBV6-5; clone size: .; CDR3 protein: CASSLNDRGHGYTF